A selection of T cell receptor beta chains follows, all from one sample in a study of T-cell memory formation after mild COVID-19. In TCRdb, the 5' RACE reads were re-called with MiXCR into one record per CDR3 protein. Found here are hundreds of thousands of distinct CDR3 sequences, about a sixth of them singletons; the top ten hold approximately 12%. Sequenced material: PBMCs or a T cell subset sorted from them (not recorded which). The receptor set was obtained from an adult woman who had mild COVID-19 (a few samples of this study predate the infection). Cell type and time point are not known. Each CDR3 is given with its conserved first and last residue. A D gene is named only where the DNA matches it firmly. Size tells how often a clone was seen (once, few, many) or the class of an expanded clone, and some rows leave it out.

cdr3_nt: TGTGCCAGCAGCGTACTGGACAGTGATAATTCACCCCTCCACTTT
cdr3_aa: CASSVLDSDNSPLHF
cdr3_length: 15
d_call: NA
j_call: TRBJ1-6
v_call: TRBV9
clone_size: NA

cdr3_nt: TGTGCCAGCAGGCCTACCTCGGCAGATACGCAGTATTTT
cdr3_aa: CASRPTSADTQYF
cdr3_length: 13
d_call: NA
j_call: TRBJ2-3
v_call: TRBV5-4
clone_size: NA

cdr3_nt: TGTGCCAGCAGCTCCTCAGGGGGCTCGGGCAATCAGCCCCAGCATTTT
cdr3_aa: CASSSSGGSGNQPQHF
cdr3_length: 16
d_call: TRBD1
j_call: TRBJ1-5
v_call: TRBV5-6
clone_size: once

cdr3_nt: TGTGCCACCAGTGGAGCGGGAGGGCAATACAATGAGCAGTTCTTC
cdr3_aa: CATSGAGGQYNEQFF
cdr3_length: 15
d_call: TRBD2
j_call: TRBJ2-1
v_call: TRBV24-1
clone_size: NA

cdr3_nt: TGCGCCAGCAGCCCCGGACAGGGACTACAAGAAGCTTTCTTT
cdr3_aa: CASSPGQGLQEAFF
cdr3_length: 14
d_call: TRBD1
j_call: TRBJ1-1
v_call: TRBV5-1
clone_size: NA

cdr3_nt: TGTGCCAGCAGTTTAGCAGAGGCAGTCCAAGAGACCCAGTACTTC
cdr3_aa: CASSLAEAVQETQYF
cdr3_length: 15
d_call: NA
j_call: TRBJ2-5
v_call: TRBV28
clone_size: NA

cdr3_nt: TGTGCCAGCAGCTTAGTATCATCCGGCACAGATACGCAGTATTTT
cdr3_aa: CASSLVSSGTDTQYF
cdr3_length: 15
d_call: NA
j_call: TRBJ2-3
v_call: TRBV7-9
clone_size: NA

cdr3_nt: TGTGCCAGCAGTACCAGACAGGAAGCTTTCTTT
cdr3_aa: CASSTRQEAFF
cdr3_length: 11
d_call: NA
j_call: TRBJ1-1
v_call: TRBV6-2/TRBV6-3
clone_size: few

cdr3_nt: TGTGCCAGCAGCTCGGGACAGGATAAGAGCTACGAGCAGTACTTC
cdr3_aa: CASSSGQDKSYEQYF
cdr3_length: 15
d_call: TRBD1
j_call: TRBJ2-7
v_call: TRBV7-9
clone_size: few

cdr3_nt: TGTGCCTGCCGACAGGGGATTGGCAATCAGCCCCAGCATTTT
cdr3_aa: CACRQGIGNQPQHF
cdr3_length: 14
d_call: TRBD1
j_call: TRBJ1-5
v_call: TRBV30
clone_size: NA

cdr3_nt: TGTGCCAGCCGTGGTAGCGGGAGTGTCGATGAGCAGTTCTTC
cdr3_aa: CASRGSGSVDEQFF
cdr3_length: 14
d_call: TRBD2
j_call: TRBJ2-1
v_call: TRBV28
clone_size: few

cdr3_nt: TGTGCCAGCAGCCCCCGGGGAGGGGGCTTCGACGAGCAGTACTTC
cdr3_aa: CASSPRGGGFDEQYF
cdr3_length: 15
d_call: NA
j_call: TRBJ2-7
v_call: TRBV11-2
clone_size: few

cdr3_nt: TGTGCCAGCAGTTGGGGGGCCTCCTACAATGAGCAGTTCTTC
cdr3_aa: CASSWGASYNEQFF
cdr3_length: 14
d_call: NA
j_call: TRBJ2-1
v_call: TRBV12-3/TRBV12-4
clone_size: many

cdr3_nt: TGCAGTACAAAAAGGGCGGGGGAGCAGAAGACCCAGTACTTC
cdr3_aa: CSTKRAGEQKTQYF
cdr3_length: 14
d_call: TRBD2
j_call: TRBJ2-5
v_call: TRBV20-1
clone_size: few

cdr3_nt: TGTGCCAGCAGCTTAGCCGGCAGGGTCGGTCCGCGCGAGCAGTACTTC
cdr3_aa: CASSLAGRVGPREQYF
cdr3_length: 16
d_call: NA
j_call: TRBJ2-7
v_call: TRBV7-7
clone_size: few

cdr3_nt: TGCAGTGCCCGAATCCCTAGTGTCAGCTCCTACAATGAGCAGTTCTTC
cdr3_aa: CSARIPSVSSYNEQFF
cdr3_length: 16
d_call: NA
j_call: TRBJ2-1
v_call: TRBV20-1
clone_size: few

cdr3_nt: TGTGCCAGCAGCGGGGCTCAAGAGACCCAGTACTTC
cdr3_aa: CASSGAQETQYF
cdr3_length: 12
d_call: NA
j_call: TRBJ2-5
v_call: TRBV13
clone_size: many

cdr3_nt: TGCAGTGCTAGAGATGCTCAGCGGGGTTCCTCCTACGAGCAGTACTTC
cdr3_aa: CSARDAQRGSSYEQYF
cdr3_length: 16
d_call: TRBD2
j_call: TRBJ2-7
v_call: TRBV20-1
clone_size: NA

cdr3_nt: TGCAGCGTTGAGGGGCAGCGAGGCACTGAAGCTTTCTTT
cdr3_aa: CSVEGQRGTEAFF
cdr3_length: 13
d_call: NA
j_call: TRBJ1-1
v_call: TRBV29-1
clone_size: few

cdr3_nt: TGTGCCTGGAGGGGGACAGGGGCTTTTGGCTACACCTTC
cdr3_aa: CAWRGTGAFGYTF
cdr3_length: 13
d_call: TRBD1
j_call: TRBJ1-2
v_call: TRBV30
clone_size: NA

cdr3_nt: TGTGCCACCAGGTCCTCGTCTTCCCCTGGAGGCTACACCTTC
cdr3_aa: CATRSSSSPGGYTF
cdr3_length: 14
d_call: NA
j_call: TRBJ1-2
v_call: TRBV15
clone_size: few

cdr3_nt: TGTGCCAGCAGTTACCTCCGACAGGGAAGTAATGAGCAGTTCTTC
cdr3_aa: CASSYLRQGSNEQFF
cdr3_length: 15
d_call: TRBD1
j_call: TRBJ2-1
v_call: TRBV6-5
clone_size: NA

cdr3_nt: TGTGCCAGCAGCATCCGAAGCAATCAGCCCCAGCATTTT
cdr3_aa: CASSIRSNQPQHF
cdr3_length: 13
d_call: NA
j_call: TRBJ1-5
v_call: TRBV7-8
clone_size: NA

cdr3_nt: TGCGCCAGCAGCCAGCCCCAGGGAGGGGGAAGATATGGCTACACCTTC
cdr3_aa: CASSQPQGGGRYGYTF
cdr3_length: 16
d_call: NA
j_call: TRBJ1-2
v_call: TRBV4-1
clone_size: NA

cdr3_nt: TGTGCCAGCAGCTTAGGGCTAGGAGGCGCAGATACGCAGTATTTT
cdr3_aa: CASSLGLGGADTQYF
cdr3_length: 15
d_call: NA
j_call: TRBJ2-3
v_call: TRBV7-2
clone_size: many

cdr3_nt: TGTGCCAGCAGCTTGATCGCAGGGCATATCGCAGATACGCAGTATTTT
cdr3_aa: CASSLIAGHIADTQYF
cdr3_length: 16
d_call: NA
j_call: TRBJ2-3
v_call: TRBV7-9
clone_size: few

cdr3_nt: TGTGCCAGCAGCTTACGGACAGGGTTACACAATGAGCAGTTCTTC
cdr3_aa: CASSLRTGLHNEQFF
cdr3_length: 15
d_call: TRBD1
j_call: TRBJ2-1
v_call: TRBV7-9
clone_size: few

cdr3_nt: TGTGCCAGCACCACTAGCGGGGGCTCCTACGAGCAGTACTTC
cdr3_aa: CASTTSGGSYEQYF
cdr3_length: 14
d_call: TRBD2
j_call: TRBJ2-7
v_call: TRBV12-3/TRBV12-4
clone_size: few

cdr3_nt: TGTGCCAGCAGTGAGCAACAGGACGGCTATGGCTACACCTTC
cdr3_aa: CASSEQQDGYGYTF
cdr3_length: 14
d_call: NA
j_call: TRBJ1-2
v_call: TRBV6-1
clone_size: few

cdr3_nt: TGCGCCAGCAGCTTGGGGGGGGACAGGTCCAATGAGCAGTTCTTC
cdr3_aa: CASSLGGDRSNEQFF
cdr3_length: 15
d_call: TRBD1
j_call: TRBJ2-1
v_call: TRBV5-1
clone_size: NA

cdr3_nt: TGTGCCATCAGTGACGATCAGGGGCAAGAGACCCAGTACTTC
cdr3_aa: CAISDDQGQETQYF
cdr3_length: 14
d_call: NA
j_call: TRBJ2-5
v_call: TRBV10-3
clone_size: few

cdr3_nt: TGTGCCAGCCTCGTAGCGGGGTCCACAGATACGCAGTATTTT
cdr3_aa: CASLVAGSTDTQYF
cdr3_length: 14
d_call: TRBD2
j_call: TRBJ2-3
v_call: TRBV2
clone_size: NA

cdr3_nt: TGCAGCGGAACACAGGGCCGTACTGAAGCTTTCTTT
cdr3_aa: CSGTQGRTEAFF
cdr3_length: 12
d_call: NA
j_call: TRBJ1-1
v_call: TRBV29-1
clone_size: many

cdr3_nt: TGCAGTGCAGGGGCGGGGACAGATACGCAGTATTTT
cdr3_aa: CSAGAGTDTQYF
cdr3_length: 12
d_call: NA
j_call: TRBJ2-3
v_call: TRBV20-1
clone_size: few

cdr3_nt: TGCAGCATTACTAGATTAGGAGATACGCAGTATTTT
cdr3_aa: CSITRLGDTQYF
cdr3_length: 12
d_call: NA
j_call: TRBJ2-3
v_call: TRBV29-1
clone_size: NA

cdr3_nt: TGCAGTGCTAGACGGGTAGCGGGAGGGTTCGACGAGCAGTACTTC
cdr3_aa: CSARRVAGGFDEQYF
cdr3_length: 15
d_call: TRBD2
j_call: TRBJ2-7
v_call: TRBV20-1
clone_size: few

cdr3_nt: TGTGCCAGCAGTGGACAGGGTCTCCACCGGGAAAAACTGTTTTTT
cdr3_aa: CASSGQGLHREKLFF
cdr3_length: 15
d_call: TRBD1
j_call: TRBJ1-4
v_call: TRBV6-1
clone_size: few

cdr3_nt: TGTGCCAGCAGCGCCGTGAGACTAGCGGGGATCTACAATGAGCAGTTCTTC
cdr3_aa: CASSAVRLAGIYNEQFF
cdr3_length: 17
d_call: TRBD2
j_call: TRBJ2-1
v_call: TRBV7-2
clone_size: few

cdr3_nt: TGTGCCAGCAGCTTAGTCGGCGGGGCCTTCGAGGAAAACATTCAGTACTTC
cdr3_aa: CASSLVGGAFEENIQYF
cdr3_length: 17
d_call: NA
j_call: TRBJ2-4
v_call: TRBV11-3
clone_size: few

cdr3_nt: TGTGCCAGCAGCTTCCAGACAGGCTATAGCACAGATACGCAGTATTTT
cdr3_aa: CASSFQTGYSTDTQYF
cdr3_length: 16
d_call: NA
j_call: TRBJ2-3
v_call: TRBV5-5
clone_size: NA

cdr3_nt: TGTGCTAGCAGCTTAGTGCCGGATCCAGTAGAGACCCAGTACTTC
cdr3_aa: CASSLVPDPVETQYF
cdr3_length: 15
d_call: NA
j_call: TRBJ2-5
v_call: TRBV7-7
clone_size: many

cdr3_nt: TGTGCCAGCTTGACTAGCGCGAACACCGGGGAGCTGTTTTTT
cdr3_aa: CASLTSANTGELFF
cdr3_length: 14
d_call: NA
j_call: TRBJ2-2
v_call: TRBV21-1
clone_size: few

cdr3_nt: TGTGCCAGCAGTCGTAAAGGACCCGGGACATCTTTGAGCTCCTACGAGCAGTACTTC
cdr3_aa: CASSRKGPGTSLSSYEQYF
cdr3_length: 19
d_call: NA
j_call: TRBJ2-7
v_call: TRBV27
clone_size: many

cdr3_nt: TGCAGTGCTTCGGACTGGAGGTATGGCTACACCTTC
cdr3_aa: CSASDWRYGYTF
cdr3_length: 12
d_call: NA
j_call: TRBJ1-2
v_call: TRBV20-1
clone_size: NA

cdr3_nt: TGCAGTGCTAGAGATCCCCTAGCGGAGCCCATCTACAATGAGCAGTTCTTC
cdr3_aa: CSARDPLAEPIYNEQFF
cdr3_length: 17
d_call: TRBD2
j_call: TRBJ2-1
v_call: TRBV20-1
clone_size: NA

cdr3_nt: TGCAGTGCTAGAGGGTTAAGCGGGAGGGCCAAGAACGAGCAGTACTTC
cdr3_aa: CSARGLSGRAKNEQYF
cdr3_length: 16
d_call: TRBD2
j_call: TRBJ2-7
v_call: TRBV20-1
clone_size: NA

cdr3_nt: TGCAGCGTTGAAGTGCAGGGGATTTTGGATGAGCAGTTCTTC
cdr3_aa: CSVEVQGILDEQFF
cdr3_length: 14
d_call: NA
j_call: TRBJ2-1
v_call: TRBV29-1
clone_size: once

cdr3_nt: TGTGCCAGCAGTGTAAGGGGGATAGGTTCTGACGAGCAGTACTTC
cdr3_aa: CASSVRGIGSDEQYF
cdr3_length: 15
d_call: NA
j_call: TRBJ2-7
v_call: TRBV2
clone_size: few

cdr3_nt: TGTGCCAGCAGCTCCCAATTGGGGAATTCACCCCTCCACTTT
cdr3_aa: CASSSQLGNSPLHF
cdr3_length: 14
d_call: NA
j_call: TRBJ1-6
v_call: TRBV11-3
clone_size: NA

cdr3_nt: TGCAGCGTTGAGGAGCAGGACCACTATGGCTACACCTTC
cdr3_aa: CSVEEQDHYGYTF
cdr3_length: 13
d_call: NA
j_call: TRBJ1-2
v_call: TRBV29-1
clone_size: NA

cdr3_nt: TGTGCCAGCTCACCAGCTGTGGGTGGGGCCAACGTCCTGACTTTC
cdr3_aa: CASSPAVGGANVLTF
cdr3_length: 15
d_call: NA
j_call: TRBJ2-6
v_call: TRBV18
clone_size: NA

cdr3_nt: TGCGCCAGCAGCCAAGGAGGGGGGGCCGGAGATACGCAGTATTTT
cdr3_aa: CASSQGGGAGDTQYF
cdr3_length: 15
d_call: NA
j_call: TRBJ2-3
v_call: TRBV4-3
clone_size: NA

cdr3_nt: TGTGCCAGCAGCCCGTCAGGGCCTCCCACTGAAGCTTTCTTT
cdr3_aa: CASSPSGPPTEAFF
cdr3_length: 14
d_call: NA
j_call: TRBJ1-1
v_call: TRBV3-1
clone_size: many